This T cell receptor beta chain was captured in a study of Ad26.COV2.S vaccination and SARS-CoV-2 variants. The study, taken as a whole, reports: Measurements of TCR breadth and depth may have given underestimates of the total T cell responses.

Treatment in this sample: 15 to 20 received Ad26.COV2.S at low or high dose, single or two shots; a few received placebo; per-sample allocation not given. The investigators took samples on day 63 after the first vaccine or placebo injection. Profiled with immunoSEQ multiplex PCR; TCRdb holds only in-frame clones, not every one. Of around 450,000 clones in the sample, nearly 90% are singletons; the top ten hold roughly 1.7%. CDR3 length: 14 residues. The V gene lost 1 base and the J gene lost 3 bases, with 10 bases spanning the gap. CDR1 and CDR2 from the germline V gene are SGHAT and FQNNGV. As concerns this clone: The antigen is not known.

This sequence joins TRBV11-2 and TRBJ2-7; D remains ambiguous. The sequencing here drew on peripheral blood, taken in a trial of Ad26.COV2.S vaccine versus placebo. The receptor was derived from a person aged 18 to 59 who received the Ad26.COV2.S COVID-19 vaccine or a placebo. Here the CDR3 reads CASSLGPTNYEQYF. For the CDR3, the DNA is TGTGCCAGCAGCTTAGGGCCTACCAACTACGAGCAGTACTTC.